This T cell receptor (beta chain) was retrieved from a study of T cell responses to AZD1222 COVID-19 vaccine. The data were produced by immunoSEQ multiplex PCR, yet TCRdb's version contains in-frame clones alone and is incomplete. The top ten hold 1% to 1.5% of the sample, which has about 97,000 clones, 75% to 95% seen once. Of note for this clone: The antigen remains unidentified.

Regarding the study as a whole: In a largely white British group with more females than males, clonal diversity was possibly underestimated. Repertoire samples came only from after the peak T cell response.

The CDR3 is 12 amino acids. With 1 base removed from V and 5 bases from J, the gap between germline ends came to 5 bases. From germline, CDR1 is LGHDT and CDR2 YNNKEL (reference sequence). The chain uses TRBV3-1 (or the pseudogene TRBV3-2) and TRBJ1-1, with unresolved D. This material consisted of peripheral blood, taken on day 0 of AZD1222 vaccination. The source is an adult in good health. The CDR3 DNA reads TGTGCCAGCAGCCAAGGGTGGACTGAAGCTTTCTTT. Protein: CASSQGWTEAFF.